The rows below give T cell receptor beta chains drawn from one sample of a study of T cells in Graves' hyperthyroidism and ophthalmopathy. Via MiXCR, TCRdb re-called the multiplex PCR reads, giving one row per CDR3 protein. The sample lists hundreds of thousands of distinct CDR3 sequences, less than 20% occurring once. The source material was blood. The receptors here all came from a woman between 18 and 29 years old with Graves' hyperthyroidism. Both conserved end residues are part of each CDR3. The D gene is left open where the match is weak. Only some rows state a clone size, as once, few, many or a class for expanded clones.

>TRBV5-1|14|few|TRBJ2-1|-
TGCGCCAGCAGCTTAACTAGTTTGCTTAATGAGCAGTTCTTC
CASSLTSLLNEQFF
>TRBV10-3|12|-|TRBJ1-2|-
TGTGCCATCAGCGAGAGGGACTTTGGCTACACCTTC
CAISERDFGYTF
>TRBV20-1|12|-|TRBJ2-1|-
TGCAGCGTTGCCGGGGGATTAGGTGAGCAGTTCTTC
CSVAGGLGEQFF
>TRBV29-1|10|few|TRBJ2-7|-
TGCAGCGCCGGAACCTACGAGCAGTACTTC
CSAGTYEQYF
>TRBV11-2|13|-|TRBJ1-2|-
TGTGCCAGCAGTATAGACAGGAACTATGGCTACACCTTC
CASSIDRNYGYTF
>TRBV19|13|many|TRBJ1-5|-
TGTGCCAGTAGTGTAGCAGCGAATCAGCCCCAGCATTTT
CASSVAANQPQHF
>TRBV20-1|15|many|TRBJ2-1|-
TGCAGTGCTAGAGATCCTGGACCCAGTTACAATGAGCAGTTCTTC
CSARDPGPSYNEQFF
>TRBV11-2|14|many|TRBJ1-4|-
TGTGCCAGCAGCTTAGAAGTGATCGGAGAAAAACTGTTTTTT
CASSLEVIGEKLFF
>TRBV7-9|14|few|TRBJ1-2|TRBD1
TGTGCCAGCAGCCGCTCTGACAGGGAATATGGCTACACCTTC
CASSRSDREYGYTF
>TRBV27|13|few|TRBJ1-2|-
TGTGCCAGCAGTTTTGGGGTGGGGGATGGCTACACCTTC
CASSFGVGDGYTF
>TRBV7-2|15|-|TRBJ2-1|-
TGTGCCAGCAGCCAAAGGGGGGGGAGATGGAATGAGCGGTTCTTC
CASSQRGGRWNERFF
>TRBV12-3/TRBV12-4|14|-|TRBJ2-5|TRBD1
TGTGCCAGCAGTTCGTTAGGGGGCAGGGAGACCCAGTACTTC
CASSSLGGRETQYF
>TRBV20-1|14|many|TRBJ2-7|TRBD2
TGCAGTGCCAGGTCGTGGGGGGAGGGCCGCGAGCAGTACTTC
CSARSWGEGREQYF
>TRBV4-2|16|-|TRBJ1-4|-
TGTGCCAGCAGCCAAGAACCGGGGAGGTTATATGAAAAACTGTTTTTT
CASSQEPGRLYEKLFF
>TRBV12-3/TRBV12-4|15|-|TRBJ1-5|TRBD1
TGTGCCAGCAGTTTGGGGACAGGGGTCAGCCAGCCCCAGCATTTT
CASSLGTGVSQPQHF
>TRBV2|15|many|TRBJ2-6|-
TGTGCCAGCAGTGATAGGGATCCTGGGGCCAACGTCCTGACTTTC
CASSDRDPGANVLTF
>TRBV6-2/TRBV6-3|15|few|TRBJ2-3|TRBD2
TGTGCCACCCTCCCAGGCGGGAGAAGAACAGATACGCAGTATTTT
CATLPGGRRTDTQYF
>TRBV3-1|19|few|TRBJ2-2|TRBD2
TGTGCCAGCACCTTCTCGAGGACTAGCGGGAGTATCGGCACCGGGGAGCTGTTTTTT
CASTFSRTSGSIGTGELFF
>TRBV6-2/TRBV6-3|16|many|TRBJ1-5|-
TGTGCCAGCAGTCGGAGCTTCTGGACAGACAATCAGCCCCAGCATTTT
CASSRSFWTDNQPQHF
>TRBV5-1|18|-|TRBJ2-7|-
TGCGCCAGCAGCCCGGGAAAGGGACTTCTTTCGATCTCCTACGAGCAGTACTTC
CASSPGKGLLSISYEQYF
>TRBV5-1|13|many|TRBJ1-1|TRBD1
TGTGCCAGCAGTTCGGGACAGAATACTGAAGCTTTCTTT
CASSSGQNTEAFF
>TRBV29-1|13|few|TRBJ1-2|-
TGCAGCGTTGAATCTACACTGAACTATGGCTACACCTTC
CSVESTLNYGYTF
>TRBV5-1|12|many|TRBJ2-7|-
TGCGCCAGCAGCGCGACAGGAGCCGAGCAGTACTTC
CASSATGAEQYF
>TRBV6-2/TRBV6-3|15|many|TRBJ1-5|-
TGTGCCAGCACTCAACACACAGGGAGCAATCAGCCCCAGCATTTT
CASTQHTGSNQPQHF
>TRBV5-4|15|-|TRBJ2-2|-
TGTGCCAGCAGCTTGGAAATAGGGAACACCGGGGAGCTGTTTTTT
CASSLEIGNTGELFF
>TRBV7-8|16|many|TRBJ1-5|TRBD1
TGTGCCAGCAGCTTAGACAGGGGGTATAGCAATCAGCCCCAGCATTTT
CASSLDRGYSNQPQHF
>TRBV18|18|-|TRBJ1-4|-
TGTGCCAGCTCACCTCTATCCAGTCCTCAGCACTCTAATGAAAAACTGTTTTTT
CASSPLSSPQHSNEKLFF
>TRBV20-1|14|many|TRBJ2-7|-
TGCAGTGCTCCAAGGGTAGGAACCTCCTACGAGCAGTACTTC
CSAPRVGTSYEQYF
>TRBV29-1|13|few|TRBJ2-7|-
TGCAGCCTCTGGTCGAGGGGGTCCTACGAGCAGTACTTC
CSLWSRGSYEQYF
>TRBV2|13|many|TRBJ1-1|TRBD1
TGTGCCAGCATTAAGACAGGGGGCTCGGAAGCTTTCTTT
CASIKTGGSEAFF
>TRBV2|13|many|TRBJ1-1|-
TGTGCCAGCACCCAAGAGTTGGACACTGAAGCTTTCTTT
CASTQELDTEAFF
>TRBV9|15|-|TRBJ2-7|-
TGTGCCAGCAGCGTAGGTGGGACACAGATTTACGAGCAGTACTTC
CASSVGGTQIYEQYF
>TRBV7-3|18|many|TRBJ2-3|TRBD2
TGTGCCAGCAGCCCAAAAGGACTAGCGGGATATAGCACAGATACGCAGTATTTT
CASSPKGLAGYSTDTQYF
>TRBV5-1|15|many|TRBJ1-6|-
TGCGCCAGCAGCTTGGAGGCCAGATACAATTCACCCCTCCACTTT
CASSLEARYNSPLHF
>TRBV4-3|15|many|TRBJ2-7|-
TGCGCCAGCAGCCAAGAGGAAAGGCAGGGCCGCGAGCAGTACTTC
CASSQEERQGREQYF
>TRBV28|14|-|TRBJ2-7|TRBD1
TGTGCCAGCAGCCCCATGGGACAGTCCTACGAGCAGTACTTC
CASSPMGQSYEQYF
>TRBV5-1|16|many|TRBJ1-1|TRBD1
TGCGCCAGCAGCTTGGGGGACAGGGAGCTAAACACTGAAGCTTTCTTT
CASSLGDRELNTEAFF
>TRBV6-6|14|many|TRBJ1-1|-
TGTGCCAGCAGTTACGGACAGATGAACACTGAAGCTTTCTTT
CASSYGQMNTEAFF
>TRBV3-1|18|many|TRBJ2-2|TRBD2
TGTGCCAGCAGCCAAGAGGGACTAGCGGGAGCGAACACCGGGGAGCTGTTTTTT
CASSQEGLAGANTGELFF
>TRBV2|13|few|TRBJ2-2|-
TGTGCCACCAGTGATATGAGAGTCGGGGAGCTGTTTTTT
CATSDMRVGELFF
>TRBV28|14|many|TRBJ1-1|-
TGTGCCAGCAGTTTTCGACAGTTGTACACTGAAGCTTTCTTT
CASSFRQLYTEAFF
>TRBV12-3/TRBV12-4|15|-|TRBJ1-5|TRBD1
TGTGCCAGCAGCAGGGGACAGACTTACAATCAGCCCCAGCATTTT
CASSRGQTYNQPQHF
>TRBV20-1|14|many|TRBJ1-5|-
TGCAGTGCTCTTGACCCACGGGGTAAAATGCCCCAGCATTTT
CSALDPRGKMPQHF
>TRBV6-1|13|many|TRBJ1-2|-
TGTGCCAGCAGTTATAGTCAGCTCTATGGCTACACCTTC
CASSYSQLYGYTF
>TRBV11-2|13|many|TRBJ1-2|TRBD1
TGTGCCAGCAGCCAAGTCGGACAGGAGCTTCACACCTTC
CASSQVGQELHTF
>TRBV19|17|few|TRBJ2-7|TRBD2
TGTGCCAGTAGTACTGGGGTCAGCCGACTAGCGGGATTCGAGCAGTACTTC
CASSTGVSRLAGFEQYF
>TRBV27|14|many|TRBJ2-3|-
TGTGCCAGCAGTTACGGCTTCAGCGCAGATACGCAGTATTTT
CASSYGFSADTQYF